This TCR beta chain is from a study of T cells in Graves' hyperthyroidism and ophthalmopathy. The source material, RNA transcripts, was used to amplify TCR beta CDR3 regions. HTBI primers were employed in a first-round RT-PCR of the TCR CDR3. TCRdb reanalysed the multiplex PCR reads using MiXCR and keeps one entry per CDR3 protein. The sample comprises 700,000 or so distinct CDR3 sequences, roughly 15% of which are singletons, and approximately 8% rests with the top ten. No ophthalmopathy progression within 18 months constituted stable Graves' hyperthyroidism. Exclusion followed for patients with uncontrolled infection, other autoimmune disease, pregnancy or lactation. For the diagnoses, clinical symptoms, serum thyroxine and TRAb, thyroid ultrasound and orbital computed tomography were used. V was cut by 0 bases and J by 5 bases, with 16 bases left in between. Germline CDR1 and CDR2: LGHNA and YSLEER. The CDR3 has 16 amino acids.

This receptor was taken from a man younger than 35 with Graves' hyperthyroidism. What was sequenced was blood. The rearrangement joins TRBV4-3 to TRBJ1-2; D remains ambiguous. The CDR3 region is CASSQDKAISRYGYTF. Written as DNA, the CDR3 is TGCGCCAGCAGCCAAGATAAAGCGATAAGCCGTTATGGCTACACCTTC.